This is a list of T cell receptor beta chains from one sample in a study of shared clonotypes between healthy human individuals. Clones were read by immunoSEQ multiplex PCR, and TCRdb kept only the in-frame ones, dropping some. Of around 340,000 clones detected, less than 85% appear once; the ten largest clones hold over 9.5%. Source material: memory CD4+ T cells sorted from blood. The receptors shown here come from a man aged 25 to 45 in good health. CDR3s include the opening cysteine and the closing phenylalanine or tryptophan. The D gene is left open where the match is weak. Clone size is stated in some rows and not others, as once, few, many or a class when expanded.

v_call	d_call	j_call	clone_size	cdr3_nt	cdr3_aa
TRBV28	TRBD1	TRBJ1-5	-	TGTGCCAGCAATGTGGGACAGTATAGCAATCAGCCCCAGCATTTT	CASNVGQYSNQPQHF
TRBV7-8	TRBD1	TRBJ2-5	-	TGTGCCAGCAGCCGCACAGGGGACCAAGAGACCCAGTACTTC	CASSRTGDQETQYF
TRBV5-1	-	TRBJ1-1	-	TGCGCCAGCAGCTTGGAACGGGGCGCTGAAGCTTTCTTT	CASSLERGAEAFF
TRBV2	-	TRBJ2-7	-	TGTGCCAGCAGTAAGGGATATATAGCCTACGAGCAGTACTTC	CASSKGYIAYEQYF
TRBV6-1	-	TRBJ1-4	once	TGTGCCAGCAGTGATCCGGGGTTGGCTAATGAAAAACTGTTTTTT	CASSDPGLANEKLFF
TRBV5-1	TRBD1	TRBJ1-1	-	TGCGCCAGCAGCCCCTCCCAGGGGGCGAACACTGAAGCTTTCTTT	CASSPSQGANTEAFF
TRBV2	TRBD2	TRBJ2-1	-	TGTGCCAGCAGTCGCCGGGAGGGAGGCAATGAGCAGTTCTTC	CASSRREGGNEQFF
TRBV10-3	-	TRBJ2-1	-	TGTGCCATCAGTGAGGTACAGGGGGGGGAGGATGAGCAGTTCTTC	CAISEVQGGEDEQFF
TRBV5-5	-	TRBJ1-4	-	TGTGCCAGCGGACTGGGAGCAACTAATGAAAAACTGTTTTTT	CASGLGATNEKLFF
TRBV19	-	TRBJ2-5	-	TGTGCCAGTAGTACGTCGCATAAAGAGACCCAGTACTTC	CASSTSHKETQYF
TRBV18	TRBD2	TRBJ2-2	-	TGTGCCAGCTCACCCCTAAGCGGGGGCGCCACCGGGGAGCTGTTTTTT	CASSPLSGGATGELFF